What follows are 27 T cell receptor beta chains derived from one specimen sequenced in a study of identical twins. Each CDR3 protein is one row after TCRdb ran MiXCR on the 5' RACE reads. The sample carries 350,000 or so distinct CDR3 sequences, approximately 13% recorded once. These sequences were also reported in another study, on yellow fever vaccine responses in identical twins.

Specimen: CD8+ T cells sorted from blood. These receptor sequences come from a woman younger than 35 in good health.

This clonotype was counted a few times. The V gene is TRBV29-1, the J gene TRBJ2-1, with 9 bases aligning to TRBD1. V lost 4 bases, J lost 1 base, and 2 bases stayed unmatched. CDR1 is SQVTM, CDR2 ANQGSEA, per germline. CDR3 length equals 14 residues. The CDR3 region is CSVGGQGSYNEQFF. The CDR3 DNA follows: TGCAGCGTTGGGGGACAGGGTTCCTACAATGAGCAGTTCTTC.

Only a few counts were recorded for this clonotype. The rearrangement uses TRBV7-6 and TRBJ2-1; TRBD2 is a possible D gene (6 bases). This CDR3 is 16 amino acids long. The germline gives CDR1 SGHVS, CDR2 FNYEAQ. Trimming took off 2 bases at V and 0 bases at J, with 11 bases between the two ends. CDR3 sequence: CASSLRGAGSYNEQFF. For the CDR3, the DNA is TGTGCCAGCAGCTTACGCGGGGCAGGCTCCTACAATGAGCAGTTCTTC.

The chain combines TRBV12-3 or TRBV12-4 with TRBJ2-1, with D uncertain. V was pared by 2 bases and J by 8 bases, with 19 bases between. The CDR3 totals 16 residues. The CDR3, as DNA: TGTGCCAGCAGTTTAAACCTCACCGGTAAGGGCGATGAGCAGTTCTTC. Encoded protein: CASSLNLTGKGDEQFF.

This clonotype turned up a few times. The genes are TRBV7-8 and TRBJ2-1, with 8 nucleotides matching TRBD2. The CDR3 is made up of 17 amino acids. The germline gives CDR1 SGHVS, CDR2 FQNEAQ. Unmatched junction bases numbered 8, after V lost 3 bases and J lost 1 base. The CDR3 spells CASSLAGGGPSYNEQFF. CDR3 nucleotide sequence: TGTGCCAGCAGCTTGGCGGGGGGAGGGCCTTCCTACAATGAGCAGTTCTTC.

This clonotype was seen ten or more times. This chain joins TRBV12-3 or TRBV12-4 and TRBJ2-3; TRBD2 aligns across 7 bases. Trimming cost V 7 bases and J 0 bases; bases outside gene matches: 7. CDR3 size: 15 residues. The CDR3 sequence: CASTLSGTSTDTQYF. CDR3 DNA sequence: TGTGCCAGCACCCTGAGCGGGACTAGCACAGATACGCAGTATTTT.

Many counts were recorded for this clonotype. The CDR3 region has the DNA TGCAGTGCGAAAGGAGGACAGGGGCCCAGCTCTGGGGCCAACGTCCTGACTTTC. Amino acids: CSAKGGQGPSSGANVLTF. The chain carries TRBV20-1 and TRBJ2-6, with TRBD1 matching 9 bases. Germline CDR1 reads DFQATT; CDR2 reads SNEGSKA (reference sequence). V trimming: 6 bases; J trimming: 0 bases; junction bases outside the gene matches: 12. This CDR3 contains 18 residues.

This clonotype was seen more than once but under ten times. CDR3 loop: CASSHSFNSETQYF. The CDR3 nucleotides are TGTGCCAGCAGCCACAGCTTCAACTCCGAGACCCAGTACTTC. The chain couples TRBV11-2 to TRBJ2-5; D unresolved. Germline V lookup: CDR1 SGHAT, CDR2 FQNNGV. CDR3 length: 14 amino acids. Trimming pared 5 bases from V and 5 bases from J, leaving 15 bases between.

The CDR3 region is CASSQVAVGVQQETQYF. The CDR3, as DNA: TGTGCCAGCAGCCAAGTCGCTGTGGGCGTACAGCAAGAGACCCAGTACTTC. The chain links TRBV3-1 to TRBJ2-5; D is undetermined. Germline CDR1 is LGHDT and CDR2 is YNNKEL (reference sequence). V was clipped by 1 base and J by 2 bases, with 17 bases between them. The CDR3 length is 17 residues.

This clonotype was seen more than once but under ten times. The chain recombines TRBV4-2 with TRBJ1-2, with D possibly matching TRBD1 (5 bases). CDR1 is LGHNA and CDR2 is YNFKEQ in the germline V gene. The germline V and J ends were trimmed by 7 bases and 8 bases, with 20 bases remaining between them. The CDR3 loop spans 14 amino acids. In nucleotides, the CDR3 is TGTGCCAGCACCAAGCCTGGGACGGCCGGGGGCTACACCTTC. Encoded protein: CASTKPGTAGGYTF.

The chain combines TRBV11-1 with TRBJ2-1; D is ambiguous. The CDR3 is made up of 15 amino acids. Germline CDR1 and CDR2: SGHAT and FQDESV (reference sequence). V gave up 2 bases and J gave up 3 bases, with 11 bases separating them. CDR3 sequence: CASSLLRLDYNEQFF. CDR3 sequence (DNA): TGTGCCAGCAGCTTATTGAGACTTGACTACAATGAGCAGTTCTTC.

This clonotype appeared a few times. DNA of the CDR3: TGTGCCAGCAGCCCCTTCCGGGGGGGCAGGGTGAACACCGGGGAGCTGTTTTTT. This sequence encodes CASSPFRGGRVNTGELFF. The genes are TRBV11-1 and TRBJ2-2; 8 bases map to TRBD2. This CDR3 contains 18 residues. The germline gives CDR1 SGHAT, CDR2 FQDESV (reference sequence). After removal of 5 bases from V and 1 base from J, the junction contained 12 bases not matched to a gene.

The table lists this clonotype with a few counts. The rearrangement links TRBV6-1 to TRBJ2-3, with D possibly called TRBD1 or TRBD2 (5 bases each). The CDR3 sequence is 17 residues long. The germline CDR1 and CDR2 sequences are MNHNS and SASEGT. V was pared by 3 bases and J by 0 bases, with 16 bases between. This CDR3 reads CASSELRGGPSTDTQYF. In DNA form, the CDR3 reads TGTGCCAGCAGTGAGTTGAGGGGCGGGCCTAGCACAGATACGCAGTATTTT.

This clonotype was found many times. The CDR3: CASRNPGPLIYEQYV. CDR3 bases: TGCGCCAGCAGGAATCCGGGACCGCTTATCTACGAGCAGTACGTC. The chain joins TRBV5-1 to TRBJ2-7, with D perhaps matching TRBD1 or TRBD2 (5 bases each). Per germline, CDR1 SGHRS and CDR2 YFSETQ. V gave up 5 bases and J gave up 3 bases, with 18 bases separating them. This CDR3 has 15 amino acids.

This chain connects TRBV27 to TRBJ2-3; 11 nucleotides match TRBD2. CDR1 and CDR2 from the germline V gene are MNHEY and SMNVEV (reference sequence). This CDR3 is 14 amino acids long. V gave up 7 bases and J gave up 6 bases; unmatched junction bases: 6. The CDR3 coding sequence is TGTGCCAGCATTCGGTCTAGCGGGGGGGATACGCAGTATTTT. This gives the protein CASIRSSGGDTQYF.

This clonotype came up a few times. This rearrangement joins TRBV7-2 to TRBJ1-1, with 9 bases aligning to TRBD1. The CDR3 consists of 16 residues. Losses at the gene ends were 3 bases for V and 5 bases for J; bases not matched to a gene: 10. CDR1 and CDR2 (germline): SGHTA, FQGNSA. Written as DNA, the CDR3 is TGTGCCAGCAGCTTGCTCTACAGGGGGCCGCGGACTGAAGCTTTCTTT. This sequence encodes CASSLLYRGPRTEAFF.

This clonotype was found a few times. The CDR3 coding sequence is TGCGCCAGCAGCGCATGGACAGGAGGAGGTAACATTCAGTACTTC. Its translation: CASSAWTGGGNIQYF. The rearrangement joins TRBV5-1 to TRBJ2-4; 7 bases line up with TRBD1. V was clipped by 4 bases and J by 7 bases; unmatched bases: 11. Germline CDR1 is SGHRS and CDR2 is YFSETQ. This CDR3 contains 15 residues.

This chain joins TRBV20-1 and TRBJ1-2; D may be TRBD1 (5 bases). Germline assignment: CDR1 DFQATT and CDR2 SNEGSKA (reference sequence). V was trimmed by 1 base and J by 3 bases, leaving 12 bases between them. The CDR3 has 14 amino acids. In nucleotides, the CDR3 is TGCAGTGCTAGAGTCTTGGGGGAATACTATGGCTACACCTTC. Translation gives CSARVLGEYYGYTF.

The chain links TRBV11-2 to TRBJ2-7; D remains ambiguous. Germline CDR1 reads SGHAT; CDR2 reads FQNNGV. The CDR3 has 14 residues. V lost 0 bases and J 0 bases, leaving 6 bases between the germline ends. The chain's CDR3 is CASSLDGDSYEQYF. The DNA for the CDR3 is TGTGCCAGCAGCTTAGATGGGGACTCCTACGAGCAGTACTTC. The full variable domain, with the rest looked up from reference TRBV11-2 and TRBJ2-7, is EAGVAQSPRYKIIEKRQSVAFWCNPISGHATLYWYQQILGQGPKLLIQFQNNGVVDDSQLPKDRFSAERLKGVDSTLKIQPAKLEDSAVYLCASSLDGDSYEQYFGPGTRLTVT.

V and J are TRBV7-2 and TRBJ2-5; 7 nucleotides line up with TRBD2. Germline CDR1 is SGHTA and CDR2 is FQGNSA. This CDR3 is 14 amino acids long. J was trimmed by 5 bases and V by 5 bases; bases with no gene match: 8. The DNA for the CDR3 is TGTGCCAGCAGCGCGAGCCGGGGAGGGGAGACCCAGTACTTC. Its translation is CASSASRGGETQYF. Looking up the rest from reference TRBV7-2 and TRBJ2-5 gives the full variable domain: GAGVSQSPSNKVTEKGKDVELRCDPISGHTALYWYRQSLGQGLEFLIYFQGNSAPDKSGLPSDRFSAERTGGSVSTLTIQRTQQEDSAVYLCASSASRGGETQYFGPGTRLLVL.

This CDR3 reads CASSFGTSLEQYV. CDR3 bases: TGTGCCAGCAGCTTCGGGACTTCTCTCGAGCAGTACGTC. J is TRBJ2-7 and V is TRBV5-8, with D possibly being TRBD2 (6 bases). V gave up 2 bases and J gave up 6 bases, with 12 bases separating them. Germline V gene lookup returns CDR1 SGHTS and CDR2 YDEGEE. This CDR3 spans 13 amino acids.

This clonotype has more than one count but fewer than ten. The chain employs TRBV4-1 and TRBJ2-1; 10 bases map to TRBD2. The trim removed 2 bases at V and 9 bases at J, leaving 4 bases unmatched. Germline V lookup: CDR1 MGHRA, CDR2 YSYEKL. The CDR3 extends over 14 amino acids. The CDR3 protein is CASSQILAGVEQFF. DNA for the CDR3: TGCGCCAGCAGCCAAATCCTAGCGGGGGTTGAGCAGTTCTTC.

This clonotype came up a few times. This chain uses TRBV3-1 with TRBJ2-7, with D possibly TRBD2 on 6 matching bases. The germline V gene has CDR1 LGHDT and CDR2 YNNKEL (reference sequence). This CDR3 region has 15 residues. The V end lost 4 bases, the J end lost 9 bases, and 22 bases lay between the germline ends. The CDR3 loop reads CASSPGLDGSGWQYF. The CDR3 nucleotides read TGTGCCAGCAGCCCAGGGCTGGACGGGAGTGGTTGGCAGTACTTC.

V gene TRBV21-1 combines with J gene TRBJ2-7; the tabulated D call, TRBD1, remains unverified against the DNA. TRBV21-1 counts as a pseudogene. The CDR3 length is 14 residues. CDR3 nucleotide sequence: TGTGCCAGCACCCTCTGGGGCAGCTCCTACGAGCAGTACGTC. This gives the protein CASTLWGSSYEQYV.

This clonotype has only a few counts. The V gene is TRBV29-1, the J gene TRBJ2-1; D is undetermined. Trimming stripped 2 bases from V and 1 base from J, with 12 bases between. The CDR3 loop spans 15 amino acids. Germline lookup yields CDR1 SQVTM and CDR2 ANQGSEA. CDR3 bases: TGCAGCGTTGAACTGTCGACCGGATCCTACAATGAGCAGTTCTTC. Its translation: CSVELSTGSYNEQFF.

This clonotype has only a few counts. The rearrangement uses TRBV6-5 and TRBJ2-2, with D unresolved. V lost 0 bases and J 6 bases, leaving 8 bases between the germline ends. The germline V gene encodes CDR1 MNHEY and CDR2 SVGAGI. This CDR3 has 14 amino acids. The CDR3: CASSYSRLAGELFF. Written as DNA, the CDR3 is TGTGCCAGCAGTTACTCGAGGCTGGCCGGGGAGCTGTTTTTT.

In this sample, this clonotype turned up many times. In DNA, the CDR3 is TGCGCCAGCTCCCCTTCTAGCGGGGGTAACACCGGGGAGCTGTTTTTT. Protein sequence: CASSPSSGGNTGELFF. This chain uses TRBV4-1 with TRBJ2-2; TRBD2 matches at 10 bases. The trim removed 8 bases at V and 2 bases at J, leaving 8 bases unmatched. Germline CDR1 MGHRA, CDR2 YSYEKL. This CDR3 has 16 amino acids.

This chain connects TRBV27 to TRBJ2-7; tentatively, D is TRBD1 (5 bases). The germline V gene has CDR1 MNHEY and CDR2 SMNVEV (reference sequence). V was trimmed by 0 bases and J by 3 bases, leaving 12 bases between them. The CDR3 sequence is 15 residues long. The chain's CDR3 is CASSLSVDTFYEQYV. In DNA form, the CDR3 reads TGTGCCAGCAGTTTATCGGTGGACACCTTCTACGAGCAGTACGTC.